This TCR beta chain was obtained from a study of identifying expanded T cells in peripheral blood. Findings and limits, study-wide: Across healthy donors, higher total template counts meant significantly greater approximately two-week count variance. Technical replicates showed roughly 1.2 changed clones; about 2 weeks 15 to 20; four weeks 19.

During the collection period, no donor immune events like infections were recorded. A word on this clone: The antigen is undetermined.

Assay used: immunoSEQ multiplex PCR; TCRdb lists only in-frame clones, some missing. This sample has about 85,000 clones, with 88% found just once. Material for sequencing was blood. The origin of this receptor is a person between 18 and 75 years old in good health.

As DNA, the CDR3 is TGTGCCAGCAGCCAGGGGCCCACTGAAGCTTTCTTT. Translated, it gives CASSQGPTEAFF. This chain connects TRBV7-9 to TRBJ1-1, with a tentative D call TRBD1 (6 bases). The germline gives CDR1 SEHNR, CDR2 FQNEAQ (reference sequence). CDR3 size: 12 residues. The ends were cut back, 5 bases at V and 4 bases at J, with 8 bases in the middle.